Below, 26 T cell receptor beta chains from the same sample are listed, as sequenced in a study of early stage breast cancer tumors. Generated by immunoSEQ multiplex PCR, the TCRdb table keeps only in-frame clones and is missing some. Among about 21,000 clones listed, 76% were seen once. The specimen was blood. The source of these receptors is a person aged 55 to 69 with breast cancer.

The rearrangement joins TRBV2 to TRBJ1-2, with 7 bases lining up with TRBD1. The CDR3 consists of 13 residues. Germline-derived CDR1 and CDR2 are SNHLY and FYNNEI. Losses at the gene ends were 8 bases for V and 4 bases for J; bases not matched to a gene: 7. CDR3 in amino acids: CASRDSPSYGYTF. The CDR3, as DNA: TGTGCCAGCCGGGACAGCCCTTCCTATGGCTACACCTTC.

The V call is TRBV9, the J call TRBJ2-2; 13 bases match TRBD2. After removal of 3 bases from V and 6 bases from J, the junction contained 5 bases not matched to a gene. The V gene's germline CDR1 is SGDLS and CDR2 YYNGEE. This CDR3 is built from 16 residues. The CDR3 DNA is TGTGCCAGCAGCGAAACTAGCGGGGGGGCTGCCGGGGAGCTGTTTTTT. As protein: CASSETSGGAAGELFF.

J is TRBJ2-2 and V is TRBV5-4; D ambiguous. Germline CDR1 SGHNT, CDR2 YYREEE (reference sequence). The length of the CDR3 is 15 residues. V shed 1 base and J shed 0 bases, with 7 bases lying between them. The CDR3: CASSLLPTNTGELFF. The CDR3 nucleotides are TGTGCCAGCAGCTTGTTACCCACGAACACCGGGGAGCTGTTTTTT. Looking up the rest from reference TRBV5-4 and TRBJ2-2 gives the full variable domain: ETGVTQSPTHLIKTRGQQVTLRCSSQSGHNTVSWYQQALGQGPQFIFQYYREEENGRGNFPPRFSGLQFPNYSSELNVNALELDDSALYLCASSLLPTNTGELFFGEGSRLTVL.

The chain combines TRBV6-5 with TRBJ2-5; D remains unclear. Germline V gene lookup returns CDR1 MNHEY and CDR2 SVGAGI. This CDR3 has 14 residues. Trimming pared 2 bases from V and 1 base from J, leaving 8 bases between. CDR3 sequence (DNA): TGTGCCAGCAGTTACGGGTCCTCCCAAGAGACCCAGTACTTC. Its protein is CASSYGSSQETQYF.

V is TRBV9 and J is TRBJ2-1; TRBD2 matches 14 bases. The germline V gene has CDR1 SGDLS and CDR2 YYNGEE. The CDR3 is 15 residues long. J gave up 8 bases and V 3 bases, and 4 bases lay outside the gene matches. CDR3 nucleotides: TGTGCCAGCAGCGATCAGGGACTAGCGGGAGATGAGCAGTTCTTC. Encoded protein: CASSDQGLAGDEQFF.

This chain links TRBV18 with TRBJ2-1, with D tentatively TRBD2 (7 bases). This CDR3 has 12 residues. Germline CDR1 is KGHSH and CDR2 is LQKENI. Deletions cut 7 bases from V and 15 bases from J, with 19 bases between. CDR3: CASYPGEGPRFF. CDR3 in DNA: TGTGCCAGCTACCCAGGGGAGGGCCCCCGGTTCTTC.

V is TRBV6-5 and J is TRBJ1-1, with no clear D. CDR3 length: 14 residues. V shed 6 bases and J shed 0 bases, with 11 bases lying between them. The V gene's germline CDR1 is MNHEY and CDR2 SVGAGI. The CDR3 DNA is TGTGCCAGCAGCTCCGCGCCCATGAACACTGAAGCTTTCTTT. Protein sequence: CASSSAPMNTEAFF.

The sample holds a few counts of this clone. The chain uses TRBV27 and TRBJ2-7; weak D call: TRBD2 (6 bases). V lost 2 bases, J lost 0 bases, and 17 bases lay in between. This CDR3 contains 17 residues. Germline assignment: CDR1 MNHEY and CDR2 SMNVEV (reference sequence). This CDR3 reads CASSLLVAGKHSYEQYF. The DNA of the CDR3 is TGTGCCAGCAGTTTACTCGTTGCGGGAAAACACTCCTACGAGCAGTACTTC.

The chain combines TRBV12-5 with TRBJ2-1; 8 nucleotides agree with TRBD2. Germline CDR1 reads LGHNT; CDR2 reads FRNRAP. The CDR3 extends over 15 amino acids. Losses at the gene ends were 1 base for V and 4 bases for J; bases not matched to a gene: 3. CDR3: CASGLDGLAYNEQFF. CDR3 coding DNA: TGTGCTAGTGGTTTGGATGGACTAGCTTACAATGAGCAGTTCTTC.

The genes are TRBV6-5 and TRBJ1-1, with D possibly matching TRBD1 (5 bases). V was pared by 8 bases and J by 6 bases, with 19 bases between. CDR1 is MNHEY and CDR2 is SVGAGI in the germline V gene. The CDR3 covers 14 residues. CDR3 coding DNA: TGTGCCAGCGGGGAGGCGAGGGGTACGTCTGAAGCTTTCTTT. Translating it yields CASGEARGTSEAFF.

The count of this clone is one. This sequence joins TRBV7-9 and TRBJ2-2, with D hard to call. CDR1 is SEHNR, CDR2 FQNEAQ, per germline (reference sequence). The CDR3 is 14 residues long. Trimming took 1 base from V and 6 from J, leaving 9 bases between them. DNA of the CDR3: TGTGCCAGCAGCTTAGAAGGCCGTCCCGGGGAGCTGTTTTTT. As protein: CASSLEGRPGELFF. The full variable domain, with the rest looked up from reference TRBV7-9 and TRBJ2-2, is DTGVSQNPRHKITKRGQNVTFRCDPISEHNRLYWYRQTLGQGPEFLTYFQNEAQLEKSRLLSDRFSAERPKGSFSTLEIQRTEQGDSAMYLCASSLEGRPGELFFGEGSRLTVL.

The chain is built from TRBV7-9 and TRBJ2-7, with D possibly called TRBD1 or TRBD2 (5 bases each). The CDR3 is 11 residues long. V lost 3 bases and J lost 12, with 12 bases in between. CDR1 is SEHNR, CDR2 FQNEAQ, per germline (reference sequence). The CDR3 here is CASSFGAGLYF. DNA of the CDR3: TGTGCCAGCAGCTTCGGGGCGGGTTTGTACTTC.

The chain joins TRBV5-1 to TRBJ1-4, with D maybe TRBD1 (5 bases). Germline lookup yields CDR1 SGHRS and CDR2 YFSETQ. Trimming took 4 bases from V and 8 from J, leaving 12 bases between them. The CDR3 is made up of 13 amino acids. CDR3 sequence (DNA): TGCGCCAGCAGCAGGGACCGGGAGGAAAAACTGTTTTTT. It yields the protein CASSRDREEKLFF.

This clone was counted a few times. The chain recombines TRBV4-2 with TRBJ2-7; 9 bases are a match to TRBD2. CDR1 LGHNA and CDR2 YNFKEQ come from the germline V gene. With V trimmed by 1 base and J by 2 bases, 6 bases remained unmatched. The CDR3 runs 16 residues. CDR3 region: CASSQVSASGTYEQYF. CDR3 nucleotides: TGTGCCAGCAGCCAAGTATCAGCTAGCGGGACCTACGAGCAGTACTTC.

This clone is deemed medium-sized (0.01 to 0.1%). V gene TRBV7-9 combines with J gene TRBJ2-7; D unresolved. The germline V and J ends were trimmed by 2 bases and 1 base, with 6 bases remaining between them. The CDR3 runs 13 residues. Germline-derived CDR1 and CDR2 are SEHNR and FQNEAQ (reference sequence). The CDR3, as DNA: TGTGCCAGCAGCTTACAGGTTTCCTACGAGCAGTACTTC. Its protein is CASSLQVSYEQYF.

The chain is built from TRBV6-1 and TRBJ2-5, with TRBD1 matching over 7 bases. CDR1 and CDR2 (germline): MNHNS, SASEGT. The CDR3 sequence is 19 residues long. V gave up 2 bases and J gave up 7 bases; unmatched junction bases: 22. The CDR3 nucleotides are TGTGCCAGCAGTGAAATGGGAACCCGTAGGGACAGCATGGTCGGGACCCAGTACTTC. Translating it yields CASSEMGTRRDSMVGTQYF.

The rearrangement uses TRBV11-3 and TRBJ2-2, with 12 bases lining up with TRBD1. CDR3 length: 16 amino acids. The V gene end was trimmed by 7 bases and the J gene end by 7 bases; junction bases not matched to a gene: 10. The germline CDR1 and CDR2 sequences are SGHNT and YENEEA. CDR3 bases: TGTGCCAGCACCACGCTGGGGGACAGGGGGCTCGGGGAGCTGTTTTTT. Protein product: CASTTLGDRGLGELFF.

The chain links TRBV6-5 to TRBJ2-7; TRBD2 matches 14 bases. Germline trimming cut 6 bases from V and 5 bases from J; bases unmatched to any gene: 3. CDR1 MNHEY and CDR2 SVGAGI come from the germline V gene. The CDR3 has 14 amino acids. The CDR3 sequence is CASRPGLAGDEQYF. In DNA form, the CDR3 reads TGTGCCAGCAGACCGGGACTAGCGGGGGACGAGCAGTACTTC.

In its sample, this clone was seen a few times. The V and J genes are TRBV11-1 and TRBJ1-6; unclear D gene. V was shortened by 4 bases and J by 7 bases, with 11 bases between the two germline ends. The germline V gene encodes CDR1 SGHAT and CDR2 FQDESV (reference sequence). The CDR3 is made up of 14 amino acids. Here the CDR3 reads CASSSPQENSPLHF. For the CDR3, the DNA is TGTGCCAGCAGCTCCCCCCAGGAGAATTCACCCCTCCACTTT.

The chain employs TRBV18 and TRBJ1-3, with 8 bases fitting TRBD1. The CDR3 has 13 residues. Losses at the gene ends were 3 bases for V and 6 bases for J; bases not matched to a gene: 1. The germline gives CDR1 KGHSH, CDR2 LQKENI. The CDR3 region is CASSPGQENTIYF. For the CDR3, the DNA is TGTGCCAGCTCACCGGGACAGGAAAACACCATATATTTT.

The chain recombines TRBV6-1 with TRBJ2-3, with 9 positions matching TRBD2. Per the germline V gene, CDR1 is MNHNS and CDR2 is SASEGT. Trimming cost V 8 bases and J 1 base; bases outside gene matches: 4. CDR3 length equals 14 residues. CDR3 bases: TGTGCCAGCTTGGCGGGGGGGGGCACAGATACGCAGTATTTT. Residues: CASLAGGGTDTQYF.

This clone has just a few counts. The CDR3 coding sequence is TGTGCCAGCAGTGGAGGCGGGAGTGCTGGGGAGCTGTTTTTT. Encoded protein: CASSGGGSAGELFF. This chain connects TRBV6-4 to TRBJ2-2; TRBD2 aligns across 7 bases. With 4 bases clipped from V and 8 bases from J, the junction kept 7 bases outside the gene matches. This CDR3 is built from 14 residues. The germline V gene has CDR1 MRHNA and CDR2 SNTAGT.

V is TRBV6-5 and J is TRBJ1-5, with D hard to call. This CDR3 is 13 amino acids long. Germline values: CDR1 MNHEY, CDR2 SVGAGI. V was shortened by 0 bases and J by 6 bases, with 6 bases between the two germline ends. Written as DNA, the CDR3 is TGTGCCAGCAGTTACTCCGGCAGTCAGCCCCAGCATTTT. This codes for CASSYSGSQPQHF.

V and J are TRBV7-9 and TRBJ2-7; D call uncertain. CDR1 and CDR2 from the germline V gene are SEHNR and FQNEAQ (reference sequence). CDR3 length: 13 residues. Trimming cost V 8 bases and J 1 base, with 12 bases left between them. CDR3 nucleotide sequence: TGTGCCAGCCTCTCCCAAGGATCCTACGAGCAGTACTTC. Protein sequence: CASLSQGSYEQYF.

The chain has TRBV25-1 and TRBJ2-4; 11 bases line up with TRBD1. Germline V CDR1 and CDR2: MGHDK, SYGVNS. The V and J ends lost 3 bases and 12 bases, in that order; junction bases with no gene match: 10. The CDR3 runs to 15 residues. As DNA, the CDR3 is TGTGCCAGCAGTGACGGACAGGGGGCTAGAGTCAGTCAGTACTTC. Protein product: CASSDGQGARVSQYF.

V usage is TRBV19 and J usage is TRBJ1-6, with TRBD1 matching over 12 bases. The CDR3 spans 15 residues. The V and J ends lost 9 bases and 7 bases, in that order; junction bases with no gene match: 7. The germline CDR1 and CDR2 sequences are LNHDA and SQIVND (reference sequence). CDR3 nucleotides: TGTGCCAGCTCCGGGGACAGGGGGCAGAATTCACCCCTCCACTTT. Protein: CASSGDRGQNSPLHF.